The T cell receptor (beta chain) under discussion was sequenced for a study of circulating tumor DNA in untreated peripheral T-cell lymphoma. Method: immunoSEQ multiplex PCR; TCRdb's copy keeps in-frame clones and lacks some. The repertoire consists of some 8,700 clones, with roughly four fifths occurring once and the leading ten covering around 1.9%. The CDR3 runs to 17 residues. The trim removed 3 bases at V and 7 bases at J, leaving 13 bases unmatched. CDR1 is KGHSH and CDR2 is LQKENI in the germline V gene. This clone was counted a single time. Before treatment, baseline tumor tissue was collected for sequencing.

The V call is TRBV18, the J call TRBJ2-7; TRBD1 aligns across 12 bases. Sequencing input: tumor tissue. The TCR originated in a human donor with peripheral T-cell lymphoma. Written as DNA, the CDR3 is TGTGCCAGCTCACCGGGGACAGGGGGCTCCCTTAGGCGAGAGCAGTACTTC. Protein sequence: CASSPGTGGSLRREQYF.